Listed below are T cell receptor beta chains from one sample, sequenced in a study of blood T cell repertoires in COVID-19. Clones were read by immunoSEQ multiplex PCR, and TCRdb kept only the in-frame ones, dropping some. The sample has about 50,000 clones, about four fifths seen once. Sequencing used peripheral blood. Receptors were obtained from a woman aged 80 or over with COVID-19, enrolled during active disease. CDR3s include the opening cysteine and the closing phenylalanine or tryptophan. Fields, in order: J gene, D gene, clone size, V gene, CDR3 DNA, CDR3 protein. D genes are given only for firm matches. Clone size is not always given. Where it is, it says once, few, many or a class for expanded clones.

TRBJ2-7 TRBD1 . TRBV6-5 TGTGCCAGCCAACCGGGACAGGGCTCCTACGAGCAGTACTTC CASQPGQGSYEQYF
TRBJ2-1 TRBD2 . TRBV27 TGTGCCAGCAGTTCTCCAATCGGACTAGCTCGAGGGGGTGAGCAGTTCTTC CASSSPIGLARGGEQFF
TRBJ2-7 . once TRBV19 TGTGCCACCACGAATACTAGGTCCCCCTACGAGCAGTACTTC CATTNTRSPYEQYF
TRBJ2-1 TRBD2 . TRBV18 TGTGCCAGCTCACCACTAGGACTAGCCTTATACAATGAGCAGTTCTTC CASSPLGLALYNEQFF
TRBJ2-2 . . TRBV7-9 TGTGCCAGCAGCTTAGTGAGTCAGCGTACCGGGGAGCTGTTTTTT CASSLVSQRTGELFF
TRBJ1-5 . . TRBV4-1 TGCGCCAGCAGCCAAGAGTCCTTGGCGGTAACTCGGCAGCCCCAGCATTTT CASSQESLAVTRQPQHF
TRBJ2-7 . . TRBV27 TGTGCCAGCAGCGACAGCCACAGCTCCTACGAGCAGTACTTC CASSDSHSSYEQYF
TRBJ1-2 TRBD1 . TRBV19 TGTGCCAGTAGTATAGAGCAAGGGACAGGGGAAACTCGCGGCTACACCTTC CASSIEQGTGETRGYTF
TRBJ2-7 TRBD2 . TRBV5-1 TGCGCCAGCAGCCTGACTAGCGGGAGCTACGAGCAGTACTTC CASSLTSGSYEQYF
TRBJ1-2 . . TRBV6-1 TGTGCCAGCAGTGAAGGCGCGGGGCACTATGGCTACACCTTC CASSEGAGHYGYTF
TRBJ2-2 . . TRBV19 TGTGCCAGTAGTATGCTCCGTAACTCGAACACCGGGGAGCTGTTTTTT CASSMLRNSNTGELFF
TRBJ2-2 TRBD2 . TRBV7-3 TGTGCCAGCAGCTTTATTAGCGGGAGGAACACCGGGGAGCTGTTTTTT CASSFISGRNTGELFF
TRBJ1-6 . . TRBV12-3/TRBV12-4 TGTGCCAGCAGTATCAGTAATTCACCCCTCCACTTT CASSISNSPLHF
TRBJ1-4 . . TRBV28 TGTGCGAGAACTGAGAATGAAAAACTGTTTTTT CARTENEKLFF
TRBJ1-2 TRBD1 . TRBV5-1 TGCGCCAGCAGCCCTGGGGACAGGGGGCAGGTTGGCTACACCTTC CASSPGDRGQVGYTF
TRBJ2-1 . once TRBV6-5 TGTGCCAGCAACCGTCCGGGACTCTACAATGAGCAGTTCTTC CASNRPGLYNEQFF
TRBJ1-2 . . TRBV30 TGTGCCTGGAGTGTAGGGGGATATGGCTACACCTTC CAWSVGGYGYTF
TRBJ1-2 . . TRBV9 TGTGCCAGCAGCGTTCTGTCAAAGGGGGGCTACACCTTC CASSVLSKGGYTF
TRBJ2-3 TRBD1 . TRBV28 TGTGCCAGCAGTTCTTATTCAGGGGGCCCTAGTGTAGCGGATACGCAGTATTTT CASSSYSGGPSVADTQYF
TRBJ1-1 TRBD1 . TRBV11-3 TGTGCCAGCAGCTTAGGGACAGGTAAAGAAGCTTTCTTT CASSLGTGKEAFF
TRBJ1-4 TRBD1 . TRBV3-1/TRBV3-2 TGTGCCAGCAGCCAAGAAGGGACAGACAATGAAAAACTGTTTTTT CASSQEGTDNEKLFF
TRBJ2-7 . once TRBV29-1 TGCAGCGTTGAACGGGGGACCGGGACTGATGTCTACGAGCAGTACTTC CSVERGTGTDVYEQYF
TRBJ2-5 TRBD1 once TRBV6-2/TRBV6-3 TGTGCCAGCAGTTATCTGGACAGGGGACAAGAGACCCAGTACTTC CASSYLDRGQETQYF
TRBJ2-5 TRBD1 . TRBV10-3 TGTGCCATCGCGCCGGGACAGGGAGGGCAAGAGACCCAGTACTTC CAIAPGQGGQETQYF
TRBJ2-7 . few TRBV28 TGTGCCAGCAGTCCGATAGCGGAAAGCTACGAGCAGTACTTC CASSPIAESYEQYF
TRBJ2-5 . . TRBV30 TGTGCCTGGAGTGTACCCCCGGGGACCCAGTACTTC CAWSVPPGTQYF
TRBJ2-1 . few TRBV6-5 TGTGCCAGCATCGAAAAGTCCGGGATTAACAATGAGCAGTTCTTC CASIEKSGINNEQFF
TRBJ2-2 TRBD1 . TRBV30 TGTGCCTGGAGTTTACAGGGGGGTGCCGGGGAGCTGTTTTTT CAWSLQGGAGELFF
TRBJ2-5 TRBD2 . TRBV13 TGTGCCAGCAGCTCATACGGGACTAGCGGGAAGAAGGAGACCCAGTACTTC CASSSYGTSGKKETQYF
TRBJ2-7 TRBD2 . TRBV10-3 TGTGCCAGTGGACTAGCGTTATCCTACGAGCAGTACTTC CASGLALSYEQYF
TRBJ1-1 TRBD1 . TRBV29-1 TGCAGCGTTCCCGGGACAGGGCTCGGCACTGAAGCTTTCTTT CSVPGTGLGTEAFF
TRBJ2-6 TRBD2 . TRBV5-1 TGCGCCAGCAGATGGGGGGGCTCTGGGGCCAACGTCCTGACTTTC CASRWGGSGANVLTF
TRBJ1-1 . few TRBV19 TGTGCCAGTAGTATCGGTATAACGAACACTGAAGCTTTCTTT CASSIGITNTEAFF
TRBJ2-7 TRBD2 . TRBV6-5 TGTGCCAGCAGGCGGGAGGGGACGGGACTTCACGAGCAGTACTTC CASRREGTGLHEQYF
TRBJ1-1 . . TRBV5-1 TGCGCCAGCAGCACCTGGACAGAGAACACTGAAGCTTTCTTT CASSTWTENTEAFF
TRBJ1-3 . . TRBV2 TGTGCCAGCATTATTACCGGGAGCTCTGGAAACACCATATATTTT CASIITGSSGNTIYF
TRBJ1-1 . . TRBV2 TGTGCCAGCAGTGTGGAGGGGCAAAGGAACACTGAAGCTTTCTTT CASSVEGQRNTEAFF
TRBJ1-2 . . TRBV28 TGTGCCAGCAGTCGCCCCGGGGGACGGTACACCTTC CASSRPGGRYTF
TRBJ1-2 . . TRBV6-5 TGTGCCAGCAGTTATGGGGACACCGGCTATGGCTACACCTTC CASSYGDTGYGYTF
TRBJ2-1 TRBD2 . TRBV9 TGTGCCAGCAGCTTAACAGCGGGGAACCTCAATGAGCAGTTCTTC CASSLTAGNLNEQFF
TRBJ1-1 . . TRBV10-2 TGCGCCAGCCGGGGAGGGAACACTGAAGCTTTCTTT CASRGGNTEAFF
TRBJ2-7 TRBD2 . TRBV11-2 TGTGCCAGCAGCTCAAGCGGGAGGGGCTACGAGCAGTACTTC CASSSSGRGYEQYF
TRBJ2-3 TRBD2 . TRBV7-6 TGTGCCAGCAGCTTAGCACCCCCTACGGGCGGGAGGGCAGATACGCAGTATTTT CASSLAPPTGGRADTQYF
TRBJ2-2 TRBD2 . TRBV11-3 TGTGCCAGCAGCCGGGGGACTAGCGGGTTCACCGGGGAGCTGTTTTTT CASSRGTSGFTGELFF
TRBJ1-1 TRBD1 . TRBV18 TGTGCCAGCTCACCTACGGACAGGCCGAACACTGAAGCTTTCTTT CASSPTDRPNTEAFF
TRBJ2-7 . once TRBV5-1 TGCGCCAGCAGCTTTGGGGGCGCCTACGAGCAGTACTTC CASSFGGAYEQYF
TRBJ2-5 TRBD2 . TRBV4-2 TGTGCCAGCAGCCCCCAAGCGGGACTCCAAGAGACCCAGTACTTC CASSPQAGLQETQYF
TRBJ2-3 . . TRBV19 TGTGCCAGTAGTATAGGAGGGGGTAGCACAGATACGCAGTATTTT CASSIGGGSTDTQYF
TRBJ2-7 TRBD2 once TRBV11-2 TGTGCCAGCAGCTCCCTCTGGGAGGGCTACGAGCAGTACTTC CASSSLWEGYEQYF
TRBJ2-4 . . TRBV7-9 TGTGCCAGCACTAGACTGGGTCTAGCCAAAAACATTCAGTACTTC CASTRLGLAKNIQYF